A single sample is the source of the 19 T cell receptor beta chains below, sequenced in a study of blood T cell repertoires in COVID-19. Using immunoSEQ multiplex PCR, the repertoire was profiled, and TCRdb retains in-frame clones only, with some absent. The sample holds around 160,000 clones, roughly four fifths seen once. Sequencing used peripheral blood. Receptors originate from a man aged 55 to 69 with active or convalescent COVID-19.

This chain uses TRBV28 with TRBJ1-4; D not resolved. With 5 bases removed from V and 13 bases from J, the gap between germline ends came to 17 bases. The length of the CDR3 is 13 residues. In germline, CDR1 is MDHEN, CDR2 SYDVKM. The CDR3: CASSGWAHDILFF. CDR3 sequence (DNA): TGTGCCAGCAGTGGCTGGGCACATGATATACTGTTTTTT.

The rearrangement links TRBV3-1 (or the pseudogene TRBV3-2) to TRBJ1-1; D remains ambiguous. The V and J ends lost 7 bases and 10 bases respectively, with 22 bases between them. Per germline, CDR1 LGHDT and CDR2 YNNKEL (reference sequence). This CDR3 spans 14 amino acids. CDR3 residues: CASILSGRATAAFF. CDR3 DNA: TGTGCCAGCATACTCTCGGGGAGGGCCACGGCAGCTTTCTTT.

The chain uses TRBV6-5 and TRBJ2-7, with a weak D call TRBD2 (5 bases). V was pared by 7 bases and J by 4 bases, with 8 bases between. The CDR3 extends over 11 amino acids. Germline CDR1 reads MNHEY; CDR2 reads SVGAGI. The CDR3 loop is CASTSRYEQYF. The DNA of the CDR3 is TGTGCCAGCACTAGCAGGTACGAGCAGTACTTC.

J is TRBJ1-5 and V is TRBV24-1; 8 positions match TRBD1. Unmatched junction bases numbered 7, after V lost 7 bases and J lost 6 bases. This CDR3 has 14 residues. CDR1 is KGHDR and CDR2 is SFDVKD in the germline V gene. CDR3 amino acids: CATRQTGDGQPQHF. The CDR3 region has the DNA TGTGCCACCAGACAGACAGGGGACGGTCAGCCCCAGCATTTT.

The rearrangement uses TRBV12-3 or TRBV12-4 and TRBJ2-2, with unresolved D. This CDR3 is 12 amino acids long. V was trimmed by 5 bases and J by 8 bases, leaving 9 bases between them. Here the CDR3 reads CASSLSFGELFF. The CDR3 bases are TGTGCCAGCAGTCTTAGCTTTGGGGAGCTGTTTTTT.

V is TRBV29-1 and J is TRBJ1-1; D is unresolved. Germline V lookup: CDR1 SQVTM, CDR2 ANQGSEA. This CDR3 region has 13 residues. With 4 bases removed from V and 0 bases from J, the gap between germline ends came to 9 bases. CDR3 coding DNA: TGCAGCGTTGTGCCGGGGATGAACACTGAAGCTTTCTTT. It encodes CSVVPGMNTEAFF. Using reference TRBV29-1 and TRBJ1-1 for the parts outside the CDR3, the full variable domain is SAVISQKPSRDICQRGTSLTIQCQVDSQVTMMFWYRQQPGQSLTLIATANQGSEATYESGFVIDKFPISRPNLTFSTLTVSNMSPEDSSIYLCSVVPGMNTEAFFGQGTRLTVV.

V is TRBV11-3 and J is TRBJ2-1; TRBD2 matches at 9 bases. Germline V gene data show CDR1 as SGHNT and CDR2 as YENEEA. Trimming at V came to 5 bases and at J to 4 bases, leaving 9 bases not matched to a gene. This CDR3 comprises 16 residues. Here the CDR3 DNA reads TGTGCCAGCAGCACCCGGACTAGCGCCACTTACAATGAGCAGTTCTTC. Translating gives CASSTRTSATYNEQFF.

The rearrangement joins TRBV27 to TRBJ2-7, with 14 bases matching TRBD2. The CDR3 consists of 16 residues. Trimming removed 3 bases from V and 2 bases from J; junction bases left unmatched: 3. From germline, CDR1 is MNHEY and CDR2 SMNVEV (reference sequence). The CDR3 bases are TGTGCCAGCAGTTTCCGACTAGCGGGAGGGGCCTACGAGCAGTACTTC. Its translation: CASSFRLAGGAYEQYF.

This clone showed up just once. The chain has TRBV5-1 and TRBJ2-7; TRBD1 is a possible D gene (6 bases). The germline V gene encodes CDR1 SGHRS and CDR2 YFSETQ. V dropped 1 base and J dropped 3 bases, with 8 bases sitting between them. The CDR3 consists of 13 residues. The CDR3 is CASSLPDSYEQYF. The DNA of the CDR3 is TGCGCCAGCAGCTTGCCGGACAGCTACGAGCAGTACTTC.

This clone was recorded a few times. CDR3 bases: TGCGCCAGCAGCCCTTACTCGGGGTACCTCGACGAGCAGTACTTC. It codes for CASSPYSGYLDEQYF. The chain couples TRBV5-1 to TRBJ2-7; D may be TRBD2 (5 bases). V gave up 4 bases and J gave up 5 bases, with 19 bases separating them. The CDR3 has 15 residues. Germline values: CDR1 SGHRS, CDR2 YFSETQ.

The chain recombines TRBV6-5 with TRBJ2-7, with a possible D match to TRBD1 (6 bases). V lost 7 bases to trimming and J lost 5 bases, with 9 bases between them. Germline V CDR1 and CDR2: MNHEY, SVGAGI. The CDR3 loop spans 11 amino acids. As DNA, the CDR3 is TGTGCCAGCAAAAACAGGGACGAGCAGTACTTC. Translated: CASKNRDEQYF.

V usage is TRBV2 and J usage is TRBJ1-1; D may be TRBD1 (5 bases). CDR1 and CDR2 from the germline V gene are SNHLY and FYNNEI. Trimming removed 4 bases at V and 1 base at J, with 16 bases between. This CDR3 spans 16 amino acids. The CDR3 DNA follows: TGTGCCAGCAGTGGGACGGCAGGGAAAGGGAACACTGAAGCTTTCTTT. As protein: CASSGTAGKGNTEAFF.

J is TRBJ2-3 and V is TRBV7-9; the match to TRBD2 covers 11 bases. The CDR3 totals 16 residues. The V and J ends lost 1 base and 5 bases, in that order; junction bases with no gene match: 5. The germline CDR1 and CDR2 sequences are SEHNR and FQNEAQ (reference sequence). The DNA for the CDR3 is TGTGCCAGCAGCTTAGTCGGGCTAGCGGGGGGAGATACGCAGTATTTT. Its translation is CASSLVGLAGGDTQYF.

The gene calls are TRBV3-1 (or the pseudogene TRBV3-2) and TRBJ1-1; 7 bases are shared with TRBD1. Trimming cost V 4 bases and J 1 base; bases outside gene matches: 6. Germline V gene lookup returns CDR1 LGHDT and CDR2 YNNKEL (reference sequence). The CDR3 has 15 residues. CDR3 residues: CASSPRDSRNTEAFF. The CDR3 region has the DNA TGTGCCAGCAGCCCGCGGGACAGCCGGAACACTGAAGCTTTCTTT.

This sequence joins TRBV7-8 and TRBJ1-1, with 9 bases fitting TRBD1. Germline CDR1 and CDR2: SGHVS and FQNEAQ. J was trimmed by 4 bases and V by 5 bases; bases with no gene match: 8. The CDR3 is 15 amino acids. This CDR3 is CASSHDRGVGTEAFF. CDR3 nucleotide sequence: TGTGCCAGCAGCCACGACAGGGGGGTGGGCACTGAAGCTTTCTTT.

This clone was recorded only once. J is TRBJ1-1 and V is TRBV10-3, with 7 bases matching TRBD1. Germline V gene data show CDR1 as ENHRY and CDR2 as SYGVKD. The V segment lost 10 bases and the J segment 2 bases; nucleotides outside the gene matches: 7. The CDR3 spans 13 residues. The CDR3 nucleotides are TGTGCCACCTACCGGGACAGTAACACTGAAGCTTTCTTT. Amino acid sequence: CATYRDSNTEAFF.

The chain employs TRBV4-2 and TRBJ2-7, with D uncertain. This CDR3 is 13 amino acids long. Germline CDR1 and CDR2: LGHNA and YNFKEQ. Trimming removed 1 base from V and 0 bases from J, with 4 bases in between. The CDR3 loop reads CASSQGPSYEQYF. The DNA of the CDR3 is TGTGCCAGCAGCCAAGGGCCCTCCTACGAGCAGTACTTC.

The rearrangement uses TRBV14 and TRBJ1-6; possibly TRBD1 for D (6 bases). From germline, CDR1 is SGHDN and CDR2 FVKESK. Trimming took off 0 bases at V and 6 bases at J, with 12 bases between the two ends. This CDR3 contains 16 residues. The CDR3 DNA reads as TGTGCCAGCAGCCAAGATTTAGGACAGCTTAATTCACCCCTCCACTTT. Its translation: CASSQDLGQLNSPLHF.

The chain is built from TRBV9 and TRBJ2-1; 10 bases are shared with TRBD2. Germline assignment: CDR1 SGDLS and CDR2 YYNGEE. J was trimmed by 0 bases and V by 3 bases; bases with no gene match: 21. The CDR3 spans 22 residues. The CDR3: CASSAPPRSLAGGGSSYNEQFF. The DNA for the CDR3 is TGTGCCAGCAGCGCGCCCCCAAGATCATTAGCGGGAGGTGGGAGCTCCTACAATGAGCAGTTCTTC.